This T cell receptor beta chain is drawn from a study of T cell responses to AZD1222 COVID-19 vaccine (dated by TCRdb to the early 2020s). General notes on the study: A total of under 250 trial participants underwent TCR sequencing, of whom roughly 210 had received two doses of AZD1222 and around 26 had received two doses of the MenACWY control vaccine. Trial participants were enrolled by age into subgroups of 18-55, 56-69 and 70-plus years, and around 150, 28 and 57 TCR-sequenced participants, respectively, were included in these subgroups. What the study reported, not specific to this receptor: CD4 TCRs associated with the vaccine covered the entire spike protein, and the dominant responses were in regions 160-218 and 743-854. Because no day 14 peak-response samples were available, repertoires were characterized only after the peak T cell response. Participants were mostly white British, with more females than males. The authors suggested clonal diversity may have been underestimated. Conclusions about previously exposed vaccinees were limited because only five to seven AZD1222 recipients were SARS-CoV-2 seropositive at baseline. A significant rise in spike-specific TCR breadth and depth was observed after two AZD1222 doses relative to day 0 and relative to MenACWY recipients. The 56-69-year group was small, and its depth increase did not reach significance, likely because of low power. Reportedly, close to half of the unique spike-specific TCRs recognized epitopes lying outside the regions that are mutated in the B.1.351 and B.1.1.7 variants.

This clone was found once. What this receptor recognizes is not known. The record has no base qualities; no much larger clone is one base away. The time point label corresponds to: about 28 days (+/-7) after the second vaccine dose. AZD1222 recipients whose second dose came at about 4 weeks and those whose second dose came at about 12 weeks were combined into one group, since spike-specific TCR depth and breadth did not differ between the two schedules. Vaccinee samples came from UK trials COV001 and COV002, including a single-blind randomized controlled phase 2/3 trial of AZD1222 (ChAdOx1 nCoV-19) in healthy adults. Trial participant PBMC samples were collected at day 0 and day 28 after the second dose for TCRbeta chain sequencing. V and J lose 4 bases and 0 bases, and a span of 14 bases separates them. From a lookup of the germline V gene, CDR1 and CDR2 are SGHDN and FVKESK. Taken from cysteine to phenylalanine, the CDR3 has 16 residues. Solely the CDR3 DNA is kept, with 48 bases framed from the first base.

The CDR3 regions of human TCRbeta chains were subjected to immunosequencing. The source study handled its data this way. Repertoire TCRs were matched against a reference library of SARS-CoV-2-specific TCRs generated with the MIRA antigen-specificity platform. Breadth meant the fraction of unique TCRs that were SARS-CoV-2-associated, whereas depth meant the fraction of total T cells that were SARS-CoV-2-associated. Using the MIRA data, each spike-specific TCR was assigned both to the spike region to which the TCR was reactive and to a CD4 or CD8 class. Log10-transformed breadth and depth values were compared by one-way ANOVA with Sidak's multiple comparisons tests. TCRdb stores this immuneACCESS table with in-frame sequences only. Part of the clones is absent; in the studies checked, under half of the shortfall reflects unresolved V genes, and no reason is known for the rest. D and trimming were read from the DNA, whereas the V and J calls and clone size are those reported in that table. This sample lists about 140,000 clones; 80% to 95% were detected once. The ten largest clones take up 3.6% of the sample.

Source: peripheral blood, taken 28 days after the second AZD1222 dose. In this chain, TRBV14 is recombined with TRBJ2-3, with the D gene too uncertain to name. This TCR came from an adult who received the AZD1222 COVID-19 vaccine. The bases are TGTGCCAGCAGCCTCCAAGATATCCCTAGCACAGATACGCAGTATTTT. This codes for CASSLQDIPSTDTQYF.